This T cell receptor (beta chain) was sequenced in a study of blood T cell repertoires in COVID-19. Measured with immunoSEQ multiplex PCR; TCRdb has only the in-frame clones, and not every one. The sample yields some 110,000 clones, around 80% seen once. The germline CDR1 and CDR2 sequences are GTSNPN and SVGIG (reference sequence). The CDR3 length is 13 residues. V was shortened by 0 bases and J by 4 bases, with 9 bases between the two germline ends. The source material was peripheral blood. The chain has TRBV30 and TRBJ1-1; TRBD1 might be the D (5 bases). The TCR comes from a woman aged 65 to 85 with acute or convalescent COVID-19. This chain's CDR3 is CAWSVGGGTEAFF. For the CDR3, the DNA is TGTGCCTGGAGTGTGGGGGGAGGCACTGAAGCTTTCTTT.